This T cell receptor (beta chain) is from a study of T-cell reconstitution after alpha-beta-depleted transplantation in children. Whole-study findings and limits: Surviving recipient T cells and thymic progenitors underlay high day-60 TCRbeta diversity in some patients.

This clonotype appeared a few times. Its antigen is as yet unknown. This sample's TCRbeta library carried unique molecular identifier barcodes. TCRdb itself ran the PCR reads through MiXCR, one entry per CDR3 protein. The table has hundreds of thousands of distinct CDR3 sequences, 20% to 30% seen once. Trimming pared 10 bases from V and 2 bases from J, leaving 12 bases between. Germline V CDR1 and CDR2: SNHLY, FYNNEI. This CDR3 is 12 amino acids long. The genes are TRBV2 and TRBJ2-7; no reliable D call. The receptor was derived from a girl aged 2 to 9 with Fanconi anemia, due to receive a stem cell transplant. Sample: PBMCs, taken before TCRalphabeta/CD19-depleted stem cell transplant. The CDR3 bases are TGTGCCACGAACAGCCACCCCTACGAGCAGTACTTC. It translates to CATNSHPYEQYF.